The 9 T cell receptor beta chains reported below all come from one sample, sequenced in a study of T cell clones after liver transplantation. TCRdb keeps only in-frame clones here, not all; method: immunoSEQ multiplex PCR. Of about 68,000 clones in the sample, 80% to 95% were seen once. The specimen was CD4+ T cells from blood, collected approximately 27 months after liver transplant. These receptors were collected from a human patient who received a liver transplant. Some of these T cells may belong to the graft donor.

This chain links TRBV11-3 with TRBJ1-1, with D uncertain. Germline CDR1 is SGHNT and CDR2 is YENEEA. This CDR3 is 13 amino acids long. V gave up 2 bases and J gave up 1 base, with 5 bases separating them. The CDR3, as DNA: TGTGCCAGCAGCTTATATCAGAACACTGAAGCTTTCTTT. It specifies CASSLYQNTEAFF.

V usage is TRBV5-1 and J usage is TRBJ1-5; D is possibly TRBD1 (6 bases). CDR1 and CDR2 from the germline V gene are SGHRS and YFSETQ. The CDR3 contains 13 residues. Trimming stripped 4 bases from V and 7 bases from J, with 12 bases between. This CDR3 is CASSPEGEQPQHF. CDR3 nucleotide sequence: TGCGCCAGCAGCCCCGAGGGGGAACAGCCCCAGCATTTT. The full variable domain, its missing parts supplied by reference TRBV5-1 and TRBJ1-5, is KAGVTQTPRYLIKTRGQQVTLSCSPISGHRSVSWYQQTPGQGLQFLFEYFSETQRNKGNFPGRFSGRQFSNSRSEMNVSTLELGDSALYLCASSPEGEQPQHFGDGTRLSIL.

V and J are TRBV4-3 and TRBJ2-1; D is perhaps TRBD1 (5 bases). CDR3 length: 13 amino acids. Germline V gene data show CDR1 as LGHNA and CDR2 as YSLEER. Trimming pared 4 bases from V and 5 bases from J, leaving 9 bases between. The CDR3 nucleotides read TGCGCCAGCAGCCCGCTAGGGGACAATGAGCAGTTCTTC. Protein product: CASSPLGDNEQFF.

The CDR3 DNA is TGTGCCATCAGTGAGTCGGATGGAAACACCATATATTTT. This codes for CAISESDGNTIYF. The genes are TRBV10-3 and TRBJ1-3; D call uncertain. The CDR3 is 13 amino acids. The germline gives CDR1 ENHRY, CDR2 SYGVKD. V was shortened by 0 bases and J by 3 bases, with 3 bases between the two germline ends.

The rearrangement uses TRBV5-6 and TRBJ2-2; no clear D gene. Trimming shortened V by 0 bases and J by 6 bases, and 15 bases separated the two germline ends. The length of the CDR3 is 16 residues. In germline, CDR1 is SGHDT, CDR2 YYEEEE. CDR3 amino acids: CASSLDGRTVPGELFF. The CDR3 region has the DNA TGTGCCAGCAGCTTGGATGGCCGGACGGTCCCCGGGGAGCTGTTTTTT.

V and J are TRBV2 and TRBJ1-3; D remains ambiguous. Per the germline V gene, CDR1 is SNHLY and CDR2 is FYNNEI. The CDR3 runs 17 residues. Trimming took 4 bases from V and 3 from J, leaving 19 bases between them. CDR3 in DNA: TGTGCCAGCAGTGCCTCATTAGGCAGTATTTTTGGAAACACCATATATTTT. Amino acids: CASSASLGSIFGNTIYF.

The rearrangement joins TRBV5-6 to TRBJ2-5; TRBD2 is a possible D gene (6 bases). This CDR3 comprises 13 residues. CDR1 is SGHDT, CDR2 YYEEEE, per germline. The V and J ends lost 2 bases and 2 bases respectively, with 7 bases between them. The chain's CDR3 is CASSFGGQETQYF. CDR3 in DNA: TGTGCCAGCAGCTTCGGGGGTCAAGAGACCCAGTACTTC.

The chain employs TRBV7-2 and TRBJ2-7, with a weak D call TRBD2 (6 bases). Germline loops: CDR1 SGHTA, CDR2 FQGNSA. V lost 0 bases, J lost 3 bases, and 15 bases lay in between. The CDR3 is 16 residues long. The CDR3, as DNA: TGTGCCAGCAGCTTAGCGGGAGGACTCGCCGGCTACGAGCAGTACTTC. As protein: CASSLAGGLAGYEQYF.

This CDR3 is CASSYQGTTDTQYF. The CDR3 region has the DNA TGCGCCAGCAGTTATCAAGGGACCACAGATACGCAGTATTTT. The chain employs TRBV5-1 and TRBJ2-3; D is tentatively TRBD1 or TRBD2 (5 bases each). With 5 bases removed from V and 2 bases from J, the gap between germline ends came to 12 bases. The CDR3 totals 14 residues. The V gene's germline CDR1 is SGHRS and CDR2 YFSETQ.